This T cell receptor beta chain is drawn from a study of T cells expressing NK-cell markers. Study in general: Sorted CD3+CD56+NKG2C+, CD3+CD56+NKG2C- and CD3+CD56-NKG2C+ T-cell subsets were beta-chain profiled. Within the sequenced cohort of eight donors, seven exhibited HCMV seropositivity and one was seronegative.

On this clonotype: Its antigen is not identified.

Study results and caveats: In a group of 5 or 6 donors, dominant NKG2C+ clonotypes represented roughly 1.0-7.5% of CD8+ T cells. In four donors, these clonotypes also led the CD3+CD56-NKG2C+ fraction.

TCRdb re-called the 5' RACE reads and catalogs CDR3 proteins one per entry, DNA excluded. Its table lists around 380,000 distinct CDR3 sequences. This CDR3 is 16 amino acids long. From germline, CDR1 is DFQATT and CDR2 SNEGSKA (reference sequence). Sequenced: blood T cells: a sorted CD56 or NKG2C T cell subset, CD4+ or CD8+ T cells, or bulk PBMC T cells (not recorded which). The clonotype originates from a woman aged 45 to 65 in good health. The rearrangement uses TRBV20-1 and TRBJ2-7; TCRdb calls TRBD2, which cannot be checked without DNA. The CDR3 protein is CSARDLAGLSSYEQYF.